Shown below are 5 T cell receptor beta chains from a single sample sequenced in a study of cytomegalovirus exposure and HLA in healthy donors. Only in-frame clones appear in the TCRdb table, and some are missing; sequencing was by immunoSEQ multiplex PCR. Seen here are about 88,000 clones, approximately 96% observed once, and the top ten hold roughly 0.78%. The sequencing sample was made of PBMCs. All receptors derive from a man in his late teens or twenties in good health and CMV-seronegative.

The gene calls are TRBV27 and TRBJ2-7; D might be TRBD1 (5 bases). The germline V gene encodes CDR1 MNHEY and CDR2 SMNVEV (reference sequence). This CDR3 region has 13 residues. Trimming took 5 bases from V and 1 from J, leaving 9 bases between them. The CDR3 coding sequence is TGTGCCAGCAGTGAGACAGATTCCTACGAGCAGTACTTC. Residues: CASSETDSYEQYF.

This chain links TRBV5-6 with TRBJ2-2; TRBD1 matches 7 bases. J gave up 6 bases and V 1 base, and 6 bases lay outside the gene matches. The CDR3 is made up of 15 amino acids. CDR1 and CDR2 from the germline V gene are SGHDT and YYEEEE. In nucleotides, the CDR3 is TGTGCCAGCAGCTTGAGGGGGCTTAAGTCCGGGGAGCTGTTTTTT. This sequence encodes CASSLRGLKSGELFF.

CDR3 DNA sequence: TGTGCCATCAGGAATACTAGCGGGAGATCGTACGAGCAGTACTTC. It encodes CAIRNTSGRSYEQYF. This chain links TRBV10-3 with TRBJ2-7, with 11 positions matching TRBD2. The CDR3 runs to 15 residues. Germline values: CDR1 ENHRY, CDR2 SYGVKD. Losses at the gene ends were 6 bases for V and 4 bases for J; bases not matched to a gene: 8.

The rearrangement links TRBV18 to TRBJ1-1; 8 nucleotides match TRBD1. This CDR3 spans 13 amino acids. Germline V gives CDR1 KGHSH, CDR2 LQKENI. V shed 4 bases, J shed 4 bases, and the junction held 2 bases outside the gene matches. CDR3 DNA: TGTGCCAGCTCACTTGGACAGGGCACTGAAGCTTTCTTT. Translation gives CASSLGQGTEAFF. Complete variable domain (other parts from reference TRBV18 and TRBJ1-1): NAGVMQNPRHLVRRRGQEARLRCSPMKGHSHVYWYRQLPEEGLKFMVYLQKENIIDESGMPKERFSAEFPKEGPSILRIQQVVRGDSAAYFCASSLGQGTEAFFGQGTRLTVV.

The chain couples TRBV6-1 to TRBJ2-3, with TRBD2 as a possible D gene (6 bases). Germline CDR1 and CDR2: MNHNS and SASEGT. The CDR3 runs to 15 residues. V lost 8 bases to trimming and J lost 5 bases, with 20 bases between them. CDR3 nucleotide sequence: TGTGCCAGCCTCTCTACTGGGAGGCGTAGAGATACGCAGTATTTT. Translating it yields CASLSTGRRRDTQYF.